A single T cell receptor beta chain is shown here with its context. The antigen this receptor binds is unknown. Base qualities are not recorded, but no much larger clone differs from it by a single base. These data belong to a study of siplizumab effects on memory and regulatory T cells (dated by TCRdb to the late 2010s). For the study in its entirety: The study examined how the anti-CD2 antibody siplizumab affects alloreactive T-cell subsets in allogeneic mixed lymphocyte reactions built from human PBMCs.

Library prep was done by the immunoSEQ multiplex PCR assay. The deep sequencing platform assayed some 98,000 TCR templates per sample. Genomic DNA extracted from sorted T cells was used for TCRbeta CDR3 sequencing. As for the original processing: The R programming language was used for clonal analysis of the TCRbeta CDR3 data. Unstimulated samples were compared with post-reaction CFSE-low samples to define alloreactive CD4+ and CD8+ clones. Alloreactive CD4+ clones were assigned to regulatory or non-regulatory origin by matching sequences to sorted unstimulated Treg and non-Treg repertoires. This is the immuneACCESS table as TCRdb keeps it, with only in-frame sequences that have V and J called. A part of the clones is gone; compared with another copy, unresolved V genes explain less than half, and the rest is unexplained. The V and J calls and clone size were taken over from that table, and D and trimming were inferred from the DNA. This sample has 95,000 to 110,000 clones in its table, and more than 85% of those were observed once. The ten largest make up roughly 0.62% of the sample.

Results and caveats for the whole study, not just this receptor: Siplizumab significantly lowered the cumulative frequency of alloreactive sequences that could be traced to unstimulated CD4+ memory T cells. Among mappable alloreactive CD4+ clones, an average Treg-derived fraction of about 70% was observed with siplizumab, compared with roughly 27% in control reactions. Because sequences below about 10^-5 frequency were poorly captured, only a minor fraction of alloreactive clones could be mapped to unstimulated subsets. No functional confirmation was obtained for the suppressive function of proliferating Tregs from siplizumab cultures. Unstimulated naive T cells appeared more diverse than memory T cells, and naive cells seemed to contribute substantially to the alloresponse. Roughly 80-95% of proliferating CD4+ or CD8+ clones could not be assigned a naive or memory phenotype.

CDR1 SGDLS and CDR2 YYNGEE were looked up in the germline V gene. Trimming removed 5 bases from V and 1 base from J, leaving 14 bases between the germline ends. The CDR3 starts with the cysteine, ends with the phenylalanine, and has 15 residues. Only the CDR3 region is kept as DNA, spanning 45 bases read in frame from base 1. Sorted unstimulated T cells, along with proliferating T cells recovered from mixed lymphocyte reactions, underwent TCRbeta CDR3 sequencing. Fresh whole blood from roughly ten HLA-typed healthy donors was used to isolate PBMCs. To map where alloreactive clones came from, CD4+ regulatory T cells in the unstimulated state were FACS-sorted.

Sequenced material: Tregs sorted from blood. Recombination connected TRBV9 to TRBJ2-3; no D gene call is confident. This sequence originates from a human donor in good health. CDR3 loop: CASSSFQARTDTQYF. The DNA reads TGTGCCAGCAGTAGTTTCCAGGCCCGCACAGATACGCAGTATTTT.